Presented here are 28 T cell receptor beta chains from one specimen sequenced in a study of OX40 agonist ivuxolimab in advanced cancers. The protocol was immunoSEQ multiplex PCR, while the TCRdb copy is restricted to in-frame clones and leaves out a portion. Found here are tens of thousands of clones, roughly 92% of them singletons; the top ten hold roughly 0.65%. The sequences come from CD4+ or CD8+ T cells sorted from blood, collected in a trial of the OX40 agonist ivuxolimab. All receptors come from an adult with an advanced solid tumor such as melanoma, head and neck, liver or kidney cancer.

This CDR3 is CSVEDPIPPRGNTQYF. DNA for the CDR3: TGCAGCGTTGAAGATCCCATCCCCCCGAGGGGAAATACGCAGTATTTT. The chain employs TRBV29-1 and TRBJ2-3; the D gene could be TRBD1 or TRBD2 (5 bases each). Per germline, CDR1 SQVTM and CDR2 ANQGSEA. The V end lost 0 bases, the J end lost 7 bases, and 20 bases lay between the germline ends. The CDR3 is 16 residues long.

The CDR3 is CSAGGGGADTQYF. The CDR3 DNA reads TGCAGCGCCGGCGGGGGTGGGGCAGATACGCAGTATTTT. The chain links TRBV29-1 to TRBJ2-3; the match to TRBD2 covers 7 bases. This CDR3 is 13 amino acids long. Germline-derived CDR1 and CDR2 are SQVTM and ANQGSEA. The V gene end was trimmed by 7 bases and the J gene end by 4 bases; junction bases not matched to a gene: 8.

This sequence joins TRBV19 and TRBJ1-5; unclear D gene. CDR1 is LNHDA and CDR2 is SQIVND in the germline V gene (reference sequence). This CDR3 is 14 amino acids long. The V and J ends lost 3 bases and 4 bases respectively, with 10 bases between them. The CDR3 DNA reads TGTGCCAGTAGTATTAGTAACGGGAATCAGCCCCAGCATTTT. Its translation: CASSISNGNQPQHF.

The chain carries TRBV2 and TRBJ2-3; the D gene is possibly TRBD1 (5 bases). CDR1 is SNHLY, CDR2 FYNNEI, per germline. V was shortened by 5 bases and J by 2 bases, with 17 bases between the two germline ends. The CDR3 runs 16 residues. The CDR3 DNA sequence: TGTGCCAGCAGTCCTAGGGGCGGAACTTTCACAGATACGCAGTATTTT. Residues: CASSPRGGTFTDTQYF.

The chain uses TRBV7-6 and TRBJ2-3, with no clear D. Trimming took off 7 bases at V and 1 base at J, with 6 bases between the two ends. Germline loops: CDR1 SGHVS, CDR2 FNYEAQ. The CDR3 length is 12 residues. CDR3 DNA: TGTGCCAGCAACATTGGCACAGATACGCAGTATTTT. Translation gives CASNIGTDTQYF.

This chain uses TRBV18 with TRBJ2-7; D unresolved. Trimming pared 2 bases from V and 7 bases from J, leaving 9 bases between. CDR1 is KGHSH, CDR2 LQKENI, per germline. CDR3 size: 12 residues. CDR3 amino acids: CASSPAEREQYF. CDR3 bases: TGTGCCAGCTCACCAGCAGAACGAGAGCAGTACTTC. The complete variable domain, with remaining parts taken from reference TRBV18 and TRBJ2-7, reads NAGVMQNPRHLVRRRGQEARLRCSPMKGHSHVYWYRQLPEEGLKFMVYLQKENIIDESGMPKERFSAEFPKEGPSILRIQQVVRGDSAAYFCASSPAEREQYFGPGTRLTVT.

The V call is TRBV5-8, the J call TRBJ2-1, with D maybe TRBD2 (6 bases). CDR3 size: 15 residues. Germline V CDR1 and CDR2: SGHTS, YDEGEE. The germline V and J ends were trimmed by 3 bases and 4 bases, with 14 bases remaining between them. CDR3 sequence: CASSWGLKVYNEQFF. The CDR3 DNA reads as TGTGCCAGCAGCTGGGGACTCAAGGTATACAATGAGCAGTTCTTC.

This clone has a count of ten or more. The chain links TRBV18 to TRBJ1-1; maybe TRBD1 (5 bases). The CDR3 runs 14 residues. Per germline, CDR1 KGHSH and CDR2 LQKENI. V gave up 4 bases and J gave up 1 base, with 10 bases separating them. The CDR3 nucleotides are TGTGCCAGCTCACTTCAGGGCCCGAACACTGAAGCTTTCTTT. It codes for CASSLQGPNTEAFF.

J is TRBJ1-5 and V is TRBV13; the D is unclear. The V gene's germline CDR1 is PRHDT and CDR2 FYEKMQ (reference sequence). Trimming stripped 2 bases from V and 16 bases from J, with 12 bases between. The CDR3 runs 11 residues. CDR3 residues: CASSLPQPQHF. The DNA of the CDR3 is TGTGCCAGCAGCTTACCCCAGCCTCAACATTTT. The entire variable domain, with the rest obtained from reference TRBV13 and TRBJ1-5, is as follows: AAGVIQSPRHLIKEKRETATLKCYPIPRHDTVYWYQQGPGQDPQFLISFYEKMQSDKGSIPDRFSAQQFSDYHSELNMSSLELGDSALYFCASSLPQPQHFGDGTRLSIL.

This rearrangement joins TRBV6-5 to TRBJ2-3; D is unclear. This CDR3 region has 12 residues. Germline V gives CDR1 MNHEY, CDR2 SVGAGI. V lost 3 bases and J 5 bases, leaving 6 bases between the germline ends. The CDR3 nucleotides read TGTGCCAGCAGTTATAATCGAGATACGCAGTATTTT. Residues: CASSYNRDTQYF.

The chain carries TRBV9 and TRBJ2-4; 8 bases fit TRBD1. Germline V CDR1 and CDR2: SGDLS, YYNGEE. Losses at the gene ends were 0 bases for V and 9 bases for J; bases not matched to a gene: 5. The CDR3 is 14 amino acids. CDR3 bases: TGTGCCAGCAGCGTAGCTACAGGGGGAAGCATTCAGTACTTC. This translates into CASSVATGGSIQYF.

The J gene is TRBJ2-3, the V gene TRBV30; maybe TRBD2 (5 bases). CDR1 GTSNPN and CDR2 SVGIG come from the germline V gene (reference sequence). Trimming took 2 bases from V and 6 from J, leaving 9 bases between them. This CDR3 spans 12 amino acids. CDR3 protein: CAWSLGGDTQYF. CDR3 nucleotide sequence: TGTGCCTGGAGTCTCGGCGGGGATACGCAGTATTTT.

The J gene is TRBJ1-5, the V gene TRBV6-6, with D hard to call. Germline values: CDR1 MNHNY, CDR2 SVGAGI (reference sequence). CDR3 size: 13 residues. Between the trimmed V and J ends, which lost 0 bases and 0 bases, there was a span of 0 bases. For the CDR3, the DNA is TGTGCCAGCAGTTACTCTAGCAATCAGCCCCAGCATTTT. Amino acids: CASSYSSNQPQHF.

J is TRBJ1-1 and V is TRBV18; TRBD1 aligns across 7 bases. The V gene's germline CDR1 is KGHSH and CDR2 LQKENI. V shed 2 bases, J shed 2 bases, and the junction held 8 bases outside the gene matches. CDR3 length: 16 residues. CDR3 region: CASSPIAQGPNTEAFF. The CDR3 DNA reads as TGTGCCAGCTCACCAATCGCACAGGGGCCTAACACTGAAGCTTTCTTT.

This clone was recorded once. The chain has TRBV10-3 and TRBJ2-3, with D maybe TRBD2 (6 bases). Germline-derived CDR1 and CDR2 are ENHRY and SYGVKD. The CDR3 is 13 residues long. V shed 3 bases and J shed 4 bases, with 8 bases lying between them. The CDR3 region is CAISDTGADTQYF. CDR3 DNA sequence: TGTGCCATCAGTGACACGGGGGCAGATACGCAGTATTTT.

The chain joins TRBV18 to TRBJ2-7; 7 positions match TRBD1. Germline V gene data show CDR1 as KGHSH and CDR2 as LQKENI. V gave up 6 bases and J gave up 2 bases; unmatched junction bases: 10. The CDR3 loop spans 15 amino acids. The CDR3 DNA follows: TGTGCCAGCTCGTGGAACCGGGACAGTACCTACGAGCAGTACTTC. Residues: CASSWNRDSTYEQYF. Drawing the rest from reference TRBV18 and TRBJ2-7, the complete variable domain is NAGVMQNPRHLVRRRGQEARLRCSPMKGHSHVYWYRQLPEEGLKFMVYLQKENIIDESGMPKERFSAEFPKEGPSILRIQQVVRGDSAAYFCASSWNRDSTYEQYFGPGTRLTVT.

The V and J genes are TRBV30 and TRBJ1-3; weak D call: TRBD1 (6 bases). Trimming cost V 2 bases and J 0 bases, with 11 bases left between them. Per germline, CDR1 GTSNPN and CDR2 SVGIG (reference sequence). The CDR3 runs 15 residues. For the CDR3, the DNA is TGTGCCTGGAGTCCCGGGACAAACTCTGGAAACACCATATATTTT. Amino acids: CAWSPGTNSGNTIYF.

CDR3 nucleotide sequence: TGCGCCAGCAGCCCCCGGGCGCTTGTGTCAACGGGGGAGCTGTTTTTT. Amino acid sequence: CASSPRALVSTGELFF. V is TRBV5-1 and J is TRBJ2-2; D gene uncertain. In germline, CDR1 is SGHRS, CDR2 YFSETQ. The CDR3 extends over 16 amino acids. V was shortened by 4 bases and J by 8 bases, with 21 bases between the two germline ends.

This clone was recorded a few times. In DNA form, the CDR3 reads TGTGCCAGCAGCTTATTCGGGAATGAGCAGTTCTTC. This sequence encodes CASSLFGNEQFF. The chain links TRBV7-2 to TRBJ2-1; no reliable D call. The CDR3 contains 12 residues. Germline CDR1 is SGHTA and CDR2 is FQGNSA. V was trimmed by 2 bases and J by 7 bases, leaving 6 bases between them.

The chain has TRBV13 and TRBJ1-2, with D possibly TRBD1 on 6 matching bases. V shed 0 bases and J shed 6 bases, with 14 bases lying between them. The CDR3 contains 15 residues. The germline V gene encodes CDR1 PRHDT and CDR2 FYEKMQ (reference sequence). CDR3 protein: CASSLGGPGVDGYTF. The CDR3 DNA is TGTGCCAGCAGCTTAGGGGGCCCAGGGGTAGATGGCTACACCTTC. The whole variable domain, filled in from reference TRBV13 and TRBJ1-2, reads AAGVIQSPRHLIKEKRETATLKCYPIPRHDTVYWYQQGPGQDPQFLISFYEKMQSDKGSIPDRFSAQQFSDYHSELNMSSLELGDSALYFCASSLGGPGVDGYTFGSGTRLTVV.

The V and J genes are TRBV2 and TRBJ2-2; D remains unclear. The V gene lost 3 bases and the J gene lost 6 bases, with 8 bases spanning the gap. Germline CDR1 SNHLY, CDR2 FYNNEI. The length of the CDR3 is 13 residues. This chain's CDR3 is CASSDAVPGELFF. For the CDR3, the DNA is TGTGCCAGCAGTGATGCCGTACCCGGGGAGCTGTTTTTT.

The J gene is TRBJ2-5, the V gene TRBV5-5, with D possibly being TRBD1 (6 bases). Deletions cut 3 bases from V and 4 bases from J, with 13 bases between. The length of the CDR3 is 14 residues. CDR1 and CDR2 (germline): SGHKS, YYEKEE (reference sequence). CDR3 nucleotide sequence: TGTGCCAGCAGCTCAGGGGTTTTAGTAGAGACCCAGTACTTC. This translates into CASSSGVLVETQYF.

This CDR3 is CASSQDPLGQGFSYEQYF. As DNA, the CDR3 is TGTGCCAGCAGCCAAGATCCCCTCGGACAGGGCTTCTCCTACGAGCAGTACTTC. V and J are TRBV4-2 and TRBJ2-7, with 8 bases that match TRBD1. The CDR3 length is 18 residues. Germline CDR1 LGHNA, CDR2 YNFKEQ. Losses at the gene ends were 0 bases for V and 0 bases for J; bases not matched to a gene: 10.

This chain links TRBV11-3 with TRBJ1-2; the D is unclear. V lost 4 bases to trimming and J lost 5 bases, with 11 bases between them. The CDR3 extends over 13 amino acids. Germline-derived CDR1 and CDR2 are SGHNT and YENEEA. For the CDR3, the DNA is TGTGCCAGCAGCTCTAATGGCGGTTATGGCTACACCTTC. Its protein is CASSSNGGYGYTF. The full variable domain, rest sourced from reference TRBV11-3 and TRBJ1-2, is EAGVVQSPRYKIIEKKQPVAFWCNPISGHNTLYWYLQNLGQGPELLIRYENEEAVDDSQLPKDRFSAERLKGVDSTLKIQPAELGDSAVYLCASSSNGGYGYTFGSGTRLTVV.

The CDR3 here is CASTSGGGGYGYTF. The DNA for the CDR3 is TGTGCCAGCACCTCCGGAGGGGGCGGCTATGGCTACACCTTC. This sequence joins TRBV5-8 and TRBJ1-2; 7 nucleotides align to TRBD1. Trimming at V came to 6 bases and at J to 4 bases, leaving 9 bases not matched to a gene. The length of the CDR3 is 14 residues. Germline-derived CDR1 and CDR2 are SGHTS and YDEGEE.

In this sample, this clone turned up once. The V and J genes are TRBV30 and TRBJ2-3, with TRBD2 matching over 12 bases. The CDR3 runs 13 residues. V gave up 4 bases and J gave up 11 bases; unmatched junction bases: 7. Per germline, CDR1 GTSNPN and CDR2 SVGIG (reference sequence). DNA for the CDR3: TGTGCCTGGAACCTAGCGGGGGGGCGCAAGCAGTATTTT. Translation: CAWNLAGGRKQYF. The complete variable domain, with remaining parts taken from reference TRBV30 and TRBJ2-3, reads SQTIHQWPATLVQPVGSPLSLECTVEGTSNPNLYWYRQAAGRGLQLLFYSVGIGQISSEVPQNLSASRPQDRQFILSSKKLLLSDSGFYLCAWNLAGGRKQYFGPGTRLTVL.

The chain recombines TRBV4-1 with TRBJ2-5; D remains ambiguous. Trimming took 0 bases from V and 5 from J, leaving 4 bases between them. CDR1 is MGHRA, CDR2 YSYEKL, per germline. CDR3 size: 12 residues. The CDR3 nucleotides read TGCGCCAGCAGCCAAGATGAGGAGACCCAGTACTTC. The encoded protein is CASSQDEETQYF.

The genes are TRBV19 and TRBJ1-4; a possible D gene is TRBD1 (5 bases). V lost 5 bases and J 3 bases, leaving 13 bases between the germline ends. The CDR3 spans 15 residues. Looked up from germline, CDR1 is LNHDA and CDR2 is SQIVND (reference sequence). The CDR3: CASSRSQGANEKLFF. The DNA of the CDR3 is TGTGCCAGTAGTCGGTCGCAGGGAGCTAATGAAAAACTGTTTTTT.